This TCR beta chain was recovered during a study of blood T cell repertoires in COVID-19. On the study more broadly: Researchers got acute and convalescent COVID-19 samples from the United States, Italy and Spain.

Clones were read by immunoSEQ multiplex PCR, and TCRdb kept only the in-frame ones, dropping some. Among over 300,000 clones listed, roughly 90% were seen once. Losses at the gene ends were 1 base for V and 9 bases for J; bases not matched to a gene: 6. The germline gives CDR1 SEHNR, CDR2 FQNEAQ (reference sequence). The CDR3 sequence is 14 residues long. Sequenced input: peripheral blood. This TCR came from a man aged 35 to 55 with acute or convalescent COVID-19. V usage is TRBV7-9 and J usage is TRBJ2-1; TRBD2 aligns across 7 bases. CDR3 in amino acids: CASSLGTSIFEQFF. CDR3 in DNA: TGTGCCAGCAGCTTAGGGACTAGTATTTTTGAGCAGTTCTTC.